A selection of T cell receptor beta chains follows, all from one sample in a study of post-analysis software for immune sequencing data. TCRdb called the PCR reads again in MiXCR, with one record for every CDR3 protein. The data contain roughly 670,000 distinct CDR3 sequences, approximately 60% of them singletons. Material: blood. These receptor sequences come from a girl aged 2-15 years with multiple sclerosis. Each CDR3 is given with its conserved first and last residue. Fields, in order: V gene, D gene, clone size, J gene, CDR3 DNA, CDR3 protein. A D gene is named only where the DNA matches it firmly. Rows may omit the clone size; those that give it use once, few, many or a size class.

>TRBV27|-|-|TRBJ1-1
TGTGCCAGCAGTTTGGTCAGCTTCACTGAAGCTTTCTTT
CASSLVSFTEAFF
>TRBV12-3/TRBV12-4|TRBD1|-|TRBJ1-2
TGTGCCAGCATGAGGACAGGGGCCCTATTCGGCTACACCTTC
CASMRTGALFGYTF
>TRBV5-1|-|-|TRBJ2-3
TGCGCCAGCAGCTTACAACTGATTACTACAGGGTCGGGCACAGATACGCAGTATTTT
CASSLQLITTGSGTDTQYF
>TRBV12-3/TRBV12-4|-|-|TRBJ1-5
TGTGCCAGCAGTTTCGACGGCGTTGTCCAGCCCCAGCATTTT
CASSFDGVVQPQHF
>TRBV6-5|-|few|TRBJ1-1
TGTGCCAGCAGCTACTCTAGAGGGAACACTGAAGCTTTCTTT
CASSYSRGNTEAFF
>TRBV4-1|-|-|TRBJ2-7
TGCGCCAGCAGTCGAACGACTGGAACCTACGAGCAGTACTTC
CASSRTTGTYEQYF
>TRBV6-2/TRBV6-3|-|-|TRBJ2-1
TGTGCCAGCAACACCGGGTCTACTAGTTGGTATGGTGAGCAGTTCTTC
CASNTGSTSWYGEQFF
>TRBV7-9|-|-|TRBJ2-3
TGTGCCAGCAGCCCTACCCTTGGAAGCGGTAGCACAGATACGCAGTATTTT
CASSPTLGSGSTDTQYF
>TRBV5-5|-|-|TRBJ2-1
TGTGCCAGCAGCTTGGAGTGGGCGGGTGAGCAGTTCTTC
CASSLEWAGEQFF
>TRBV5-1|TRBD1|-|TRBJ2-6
TGCGCCAGCAGCCGGGACAGGAACTCTGGGGCCAACGTCCTGACTTTC
CASSRDRNSGANVLTF
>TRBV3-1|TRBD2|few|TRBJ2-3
TGTGCCAGCAGCCAATGGACTAGCGGGGGGATAAGCACAGATACGCAGTATTTT
CASSQWTSGGISTDTQYF
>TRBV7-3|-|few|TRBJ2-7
TGTGCCAGCAGCTTATCCCCAGGGACGTACGAGCAGTACTTC
CASSLSPGTYEQYF
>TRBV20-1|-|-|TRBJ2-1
TGCAGTGCTAGATCCAGCCCTAAGTCGACGTACAATGAGCAGTTCTTC
CSARSSPKSTYNEQFF
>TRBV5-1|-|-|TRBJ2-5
TGCGCCAGCAGCACGGGACTCACACAAGAGACCCAGTACTTC
CASSTGLTQETQYF
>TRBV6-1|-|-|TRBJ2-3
TGTGCCAGCAGTATTACCACAGATACGCAGTATTTT
CASSITTDTQYF
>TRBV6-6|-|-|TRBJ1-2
TGTGCCAGCAGTTACCTAATCAGAAGGGGGAGTGGCTACACCTTC
CASSYLIRRGSGYTF